These T cell receptor beta chains were read from a single sample in a study of OX40 agonist ivuxolimab in advanced cancers. Assay used: immunoSEQ multiplex PCR; TCRdb lists only in-frame clones, some missing. The top ten clones hold roughly 1.6% of a sample with approximately 90,000 clones, roughly nine tenths of them seen once. The sequencing used CD4+ or CD8+ T cells sorted from blood, collected in a trial of the OX40 agonist ivuxolimab. Every receptor here comes from an adult with an advanced solid tumor such as melanoma, head and neck, liver or kidney cancer. CDR3s include the opening cysteine and the closing phenylalanine or tryptophan. D genes are given only for firm matches. Expanded clones get a size class; other rows say once, few or many, or leave the size out.

v_call: TRBV6-5
d_call: .
clone_size: .
j_call: TRBJ1-5
cdr3_nt: TGTGCCGGCAGCCGTACATGGAATCAGCCCCAGCATTTT
cdr3_aa: CAGSRTWNQPQHF

v_call: TRBV2
d_call: TRBD2
clone_size: once
j_call: TRBJ2-7
cdr3_nt: TGTGCCAGCCGAGGACTAGCGGGGAGTGAGCAGTACTTC
cdr3_aa: CASRGLAGSEQYF

v_call: TRBV10-1
d_call: TRBD2
clone_size: few
j_call: TRBJ2-3
cdr3_nt: TGCGCCAGCAGTGATGCTAGCGGGACCTTCGGAGATACGCAGTATTTT
cdr3_aa: CASSDASGTFGDTQYF

v_call: TRBV30
d_call: .
clone_size: .
j_call: TRBJ2-2
cdr3_nt: TGTGCCTGGAGTGGGCAGAACACCGGGGAGCTGTTTTTT
cdr3_aa: CAWSGQNTGELFF

v_call: TRBV2
d_call: .
clone_size: .
j_call: TRBJ2-5
cdr3_nt: TGTGCCAGCAGTGAGGAGGGGAAAGAGACCCAGTACTTC
cdr3_aa: CASSEEGKETQYF

v_call: TRBV6-1
d_call: .
clone_size: .
j_call: TRBJ2-7
cdr3_nt: TGTGCCAGCAGCCTGGTGGGGACCTACGAGCAGTACTTC
cdr3_aa: CASSLVGTYEQYF

v_call: TRBV7-2
d_call: TRBD1
clone_size: .
j_call: TRBJ1-1
cdr3_nt: TGTGCCAGCAGCAGTCGGGACAGGAACACTGAAGCTTTCTTT
cdr3_aa: CASSSRDRNTEAFF

v_call: TRBV11-3
d_call: TRBD2
clone_size: .
j_call: TRBJ2-1
cdr3_nt: TGTGCCAGCAGCTTAGTAGGGGTAGCGGGAGGGCCAGGGACCTACAATGAGCAGTTCTTC
cdr3_aa: CASSLVGVAGGPGTYNEQFF

v_call: TRBV27
d_call: TRBD2
clone_size: .
j_call: TRBJ2-7
cdr3_nt: TGTGCCAGCAGTTTGACGGCTAGCGGCTCCTACGAGCAGTACTTC
cdr3_aa: CASSLTASGSYEQYF

v_call: TRBV7-2
d_call: .
clone_size: .
j_call: TRBJ1-5
cdr3_nt: TGTGCCAGCAGCCCGAGTAGCAATCAGCCCCAGCATTTT
cdr3_aa: CASSPSSNQPQHF

v_call: TRBV10-1
d_call: .
clone_size: .
j_call: TRBJ1-4
cdr3_nt: TGCGCCAGCAGTGAGTCGGTTGGTGAAAAACTGTTTTTT
cdr3_aa: CASSESVGEKLFF

v_call: TRBV5-1
d_call: .
clone_size: few
j_call: TRBJ2-7
cdr3_nt: TGCGCCAGCAGACAGGGAAGCACCTACGAGCAGTACTTC
cdr3_aa: CASRQGSTYEQYF

v_call: TRBV29-1
d_call: .
clone_size: .
j_call: TRBJ1-1
cdr3_nt: TGCAGCGTTGGTGAGTCCATGAACACTGAAGCTTTCTTT
cdr3_aa: CSVGESMNTEAFF

v_call: TRBV7-9
d_call: TRBD1
clone_size: .
j_call: TRBJ2-5
cdr3_nt: TGTGCCAGCAGCTCCGGACAGGGGGCAAGGGAGACCCAGTACTTC
cdr3_aa: CASSSGQGARETQYF

v_call: TRBV19
d_call: .
clone_size: .
j_call: TRBJ1-1
cdr3_nt: TGTGCCAGTAGACCGGACAGTTCAAACACTGAAGCTTTCTTT
cdr3_aa: CASRPDSSNTEAFF

v_call: TRBV5-1
d_call: .
clone_size: .
j_call: TRBJ2-2
cdr3_nt: TGCGCCAGCAGCTTGGGGGGAAACACCGGGGAGCTGTTTTTT
cdr3_aa: CASSLGGNTGELFF

v_call: TRBV2
d_call: TRBD2
clone_size: .
j_call: TRBJ2-5
cdr3_nt: TGTGCCAGCAGTGATTTAGCGGGAGGGAGAGGGACCCAGTACTTC
cdr3_aa: CASSDLAGGRGTQYF

v_call: TRBV30
d_call: TRBD1
clone_size: .
j_call: TRBJ1-3
cdr3_nt: TGTGCCAGACAGGGGAATGGAAACACCATATATTTT
cdr3_aa: CARQGNGNTIYF

v_call: TRBV21-1
d_call: .
clone_size: .
j_call: TRBJ1-2
cdr3_nt: TGTGCCAGCAGCAAAGTTATTCGGGGGGCAAAAGGCTACACCTTC
cdr3_aa: CASSKVIRGAKGYTF

v_call: TRBV2
d_call: TRBD2
clone_size: .
j_call: TRBJ2-3
cdr3_nt: TGTGCCAGCAGAGACAGCGGGACGGACATAAAGTATTTT
cdr3_aa: CASRDSGTDIKYF

v_call: TRBV9
d_call: TRBD1
clone_size: .
j_call: TRBJ1-4
cdr3_nt: TGTGCCAGCAGCGTAGTCCCGACAGGGGTTGAGGAAAAACTGTTTTTT
cdr3_aa: CASSVVPTGVEEKLFF

v_call: TRBV27
d_call: TRBD2
clone_size: .
j_call: TRBJ2-2
cdr3_nt: TGTGCCAGCAGGAAAGCGGGGGTTAACACCGGGGAGCTGTTTTTT
cdr3_aa: CASRKAGVNTGELFF

v_call: TRBV11-2
d_call: .
clone_size: .
j_call: TRBJ2-2
cdr3_nt: TGTGCCAGCAGGCAGCAGAACACCGGGGAGCTGTTTTTT
cdr3_aa: CASRQQNTGELFF

v_call: TRBV6-1
d_call: TRBD1
clone_size: .
j_call: TRBJ2-7
cdr3_nt: TGTGCCAGCAGTGCCCCCCCGGGGACAGGGATCTCCTACGAGCAGTACTTC
cdr3_aa: CASSAPPGTGISYEQYF

v_call: TRBV30
d_call: .
clone_size: .
j_call: TRBJ1-1
cdr3_nt: TGTGCCTTCCGCAAGGAGCGGGTTCCTGAAGCTTTCTTT
cdr3_aa: CAFRKERVPEAFF

v_call: TRBV18
d_call: .
clone_size: once
j_call: TRBJ2-5
cdr3_nt: TGTGCCAGCTCACCAAGACAGCAAGAGACCCAGTACTTC
cdr3_aa: CASSPRQQETQYF

v_call: TRBV25-1
d_call: .
clone_size: .
j_call: TRBJ1-5
cdr3_nt: TGTGCCAGCAGTGAAGTCGGGCTTGGGCAGCCCCAGCATTTT
cdr3_aa: CASSEVGLGQPQHF

v_call: TRBV28
d_call: .
clone_size: .
j_call: TRBJ1-2
cdr3_nt: TGTGCCAGCAGTTCCACAGTCACCGTATCAGGGGCCTACACCTTC
cdr3_aa: CASSSTVTVSGAYTF

v_call: TRBV7-9
d_call: TRBD1
clone_size: once
j_call: TRBJ2-1
cdr3_nt: TGTGCCAGCAGCTTATCCCGACAGGGCAGTAATGAGCAGTTCTTC
cdr3_aa: CASSLSRQGSNEQFF

v_call: TRBV7-9
d_call: .
clone_size: once
j_call: TRBJ2-5
cdr3_nt: TGTGCCAGCAGCCGTGGACAGCGCGAAGAGACCCAGTACTTC
cdr3_aa: CASSRGQREETQYF

v_call: TRBV27
d_call: TRBD1
clone_size: .
j_call: TRBJ2-7
cdr3_nt: TGTGCCAGCAGTTTATCAAGTTTAGGGGGCGGGGAGCAGTACTTC
cdr3_aa: CASSLSSLGGGEQYF

v_call: TRBV29-1
d_call: .
clone_size: .
j_call: TRBJ1-6
cdr3_nt: TGCAGCGTATTACTACCGGGACAACCCGGCAGTTCACCCCTCCACTTT
cdr3_aa: CSVLLPGQPGSSPLHF

v_call: TRBV10-3
d_call: TRBD2
clone_size: .
j_call: TRBJ2-1
cdr3_nt: TGTGCCATCACTGGGACTAGCAATGAGCAGTTCTTC
cdr3_aa: CAITGTSNEQFF